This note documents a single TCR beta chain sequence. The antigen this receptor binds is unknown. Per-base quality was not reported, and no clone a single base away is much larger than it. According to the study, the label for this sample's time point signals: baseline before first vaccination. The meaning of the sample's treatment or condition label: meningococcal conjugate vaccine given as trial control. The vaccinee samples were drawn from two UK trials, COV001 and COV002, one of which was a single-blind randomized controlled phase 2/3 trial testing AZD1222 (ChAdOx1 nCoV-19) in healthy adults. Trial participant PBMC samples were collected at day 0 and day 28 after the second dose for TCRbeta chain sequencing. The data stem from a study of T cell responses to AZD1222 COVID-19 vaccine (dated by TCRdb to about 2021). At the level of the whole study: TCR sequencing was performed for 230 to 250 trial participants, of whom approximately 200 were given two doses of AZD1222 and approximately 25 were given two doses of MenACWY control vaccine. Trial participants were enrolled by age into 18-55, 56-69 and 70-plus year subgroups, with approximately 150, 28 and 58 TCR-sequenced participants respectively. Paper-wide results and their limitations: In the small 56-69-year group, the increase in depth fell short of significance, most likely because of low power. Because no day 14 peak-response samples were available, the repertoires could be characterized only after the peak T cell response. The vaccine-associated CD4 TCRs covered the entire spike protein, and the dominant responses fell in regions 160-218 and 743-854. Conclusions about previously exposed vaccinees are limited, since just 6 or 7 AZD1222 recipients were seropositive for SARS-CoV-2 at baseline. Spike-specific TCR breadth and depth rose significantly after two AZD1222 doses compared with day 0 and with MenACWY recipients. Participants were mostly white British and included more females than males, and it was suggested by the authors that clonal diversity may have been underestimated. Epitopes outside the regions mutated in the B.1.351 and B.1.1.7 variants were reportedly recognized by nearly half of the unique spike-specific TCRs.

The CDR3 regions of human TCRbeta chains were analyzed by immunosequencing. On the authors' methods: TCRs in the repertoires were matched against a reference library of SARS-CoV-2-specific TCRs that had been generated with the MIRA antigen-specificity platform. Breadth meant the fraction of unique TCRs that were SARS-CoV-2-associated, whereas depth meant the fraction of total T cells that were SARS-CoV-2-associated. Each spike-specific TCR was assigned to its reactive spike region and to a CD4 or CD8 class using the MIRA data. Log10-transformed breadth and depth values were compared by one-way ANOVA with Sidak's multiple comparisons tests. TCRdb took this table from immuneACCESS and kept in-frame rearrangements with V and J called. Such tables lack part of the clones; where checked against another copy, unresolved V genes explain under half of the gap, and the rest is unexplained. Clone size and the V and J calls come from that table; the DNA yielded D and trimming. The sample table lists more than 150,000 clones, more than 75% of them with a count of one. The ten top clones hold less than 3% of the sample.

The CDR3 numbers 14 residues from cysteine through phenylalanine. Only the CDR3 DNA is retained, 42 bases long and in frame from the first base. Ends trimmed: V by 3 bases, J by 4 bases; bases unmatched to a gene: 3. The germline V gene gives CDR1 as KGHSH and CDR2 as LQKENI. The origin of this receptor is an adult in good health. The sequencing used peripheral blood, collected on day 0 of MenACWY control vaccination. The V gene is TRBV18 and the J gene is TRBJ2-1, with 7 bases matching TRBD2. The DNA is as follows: TGTGCCAGCTCACCCGGGACTACGTACAATGAGCAGTTCTTC. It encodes CASSPGTTYNEQFF.